This TCR beta chain was recorded in a study of CD8 T cells in Susac syndrome. Study-wide points: Clonal expansion of CD8+ cells in Susac peaked in TEMRA cells (and in active patients).

With random hexamers, 0.5 to 1 ug RNA was reverse transcribed. Each CDR3 protein is one row after TCRdb ran MiXCR on the immunoSEQ multiplex PCR reads. The sample records fewer than 140,000 distinct CDR3 sequences, around 94% being singletons. This CDR3 region has 14 residues. Trimming cost V 4 bases and J 4 bases, with 11 bases left between them. As to this clonotype: Its antigen is still unknown.

The sample was CD8+ T cells from PBMCs. The gene calls are TRBV12-3 or TRBV12-4 and TRBJ1-5; D is undetermined. This clonotype was obtained from a human donor with Susac syndrome. CDR3 DNA sequence: TGTGCCAGCAGTTCAACCGGGCCAAATCAGCCCCAGCATTTT. It yields the protein CASSSTGPNQPQHF.